This TCR beta chain emerged from a study of cytomegalovirus exposure and HLA in healthy donors. General study findings and limits: The classifier was said to identify cytomegalovirus status with high specificity and sensitivity. In a later analysis, common viral pathogens appeared linked to several of the most significant clusters. A later analysis found TCR association rates differed by HLA locus, highest for DRB1 and lowest for HLA-C.

A note on this clone: Its antigen is not known.

13 Jbeta primers and 60 Vbeta primers were used for the PCR. The method was immunoSEQ multiplex PCR; TCRdb's version includes in-frame clones alone and lacks a portion of them. The data hold around 200,000 clones, with approximately 84% observed a single time. V was trimmed by 6 bases and J by 9 bases, leaving 9 bases between them. This CDR3 is built from 11 residues. Germline V lookup: CDR1 MNHEY, CDR2 SVGAGI. The V and J genes are TRBV6-5 and TRBJ2-1, with D perhaps TRBD1 (6 bases). The sample comprised PBMCs. This sequence was found in a woman in her thirties or forties in good health and CMV-seronegative. The CDR3 here is CASRETGEQFF. CDR3 sequence (DNA): TGTGCCAGCAGGGAGACAGGTGAGCAGTTCTTC.